The 28 T cell receptor beta chains below all came from one sample that was sequenced in a study of Graves' ophthalmopathy and Graves' hyperthyroidism. RNA transcripts were the template, and TCR beta CDR3 regions were amplified from them. HTBI primers were employed in first-round RT-PCR, then a second-round multiplex PCR followed. TCRdb re-called the multiplex PCR reads with MiXCR, one entry per CDR3 protein. The data show approximately 210,000 distinct CDR3 sequences, roughly 21% seen once. Sequencing was done on a sample of peripheral blood. The receptors derive from a woman aged 45-59 years with Graves' ophthalmopathy.

This clonotype appeared many times. The chain carries TRBV20-1 and TRBJ2-7; no firm D call. With 0 bases removed from V and 2 bases from J, the gap between germline ends came to 8 bases. The CDR3 has 13 residues. The germline V gene has CDR1 DFQATT and CDR2 SNEGSKA (reference sequence). The CDR3 DNA is TGCAGTGCTAGAGATCGGCTGGCCTACGAGCAGTACTTC. The encoded protein is CSARDRLAYEQYF.

This clonotype was counted at least ten times. The chain carries TRBV11-3 and TRBJ2-2; D is unclear. The CDR3 has 13 residues. The germline CDR1 and CDR2 sequences are SGHNT and YENEEA. V gave up 0 bases and J gave up 5 bases, with 4 bases separating them. The CDR3 is CASSLDRTGELFF. The CDR3 nucleotides read TGTGCCAGCAGCTTAGATCGAACCGGGGAGCTGTTTTTT.

This clonotype was detected ten times or more. The chain is built from TRBV9 and TRBJ1-1; TRBD1 aligns across 7 bases. Germline V gene lookup returns CDR1 SGDLS and CDR2 YYNGEE. The CDR3 contains 15 residues. V gave up 4 bases and J gave up 10 bases; unmatched junction bases: 16. Written as DNA, the CDR3 is TGTGCCAGCAGCCCTTCTGGACAGGTTTACTTTCCAGCTTTCTTT. Its translation: CASSPSGQVYFPAFF.

The table lists this clonotype with a few counts. This chain joins TRBV6-1 and TRBJ2-5; 12 bases are shared with TRBD2. CDR3 length: 15 residues. Germline V gene sequence: CDR1 MNHNS, CDR2 SASEGT. The V segment lost 2 bases and the J segment 7 bases; nucleotides outside the gene matches: 5. The CDR3 sequence: CASSERTSGIGTQYF. The CDR3 coding sequence is TGTGCCAGCAGTGAACGGACTAGCGGGATTGGGACCCAGTACTTC.

J is TRBJ2-2 and V is TRBV15, with D hard to call. Germline values: CDR1 LNHNV, CDR2 YYDKDF (reference sequence). This CDR3 region has 12 residues. V shed 3 bases and J shed 6 bases, with 5 bases lying between them. The CDR3: CATSRESGELFF. The CDR3 bases are TGTGCCACCAGCAGGGAGTCCGGGGAGCTGTTTTTT.

About this clonotype itself: An end of the junction does not agree with germline; a read error may underlie this. V usage is TRBV10-3 and J usage is TRBJ1-2; D not resolved. The CDR3 extends over 15 amino acids. The germline CDR1 and CDR2 sequences are ENHRY and SYGVKD. CDR3 nucleotide sequence: TGTGCCAGCAGTGAGTCGGCGGAAACTAACTATGGCTACACCTTC. This sequence encodes CASSESAETNYGYTF.

At least ten counts were recorded for this clonotype. The rearrangement joins TRBV28 to TRBJ1-2; D is perhaps TRBD1 (5 bases). V lost 11 bases and J lost 4, with 14 bases in between. Germline CDR1 and CDR2: MDHEN and SYDVKM. The CDR3 runs 12 residues. CDR3 protein: CAYKTGGYGYTF. CDR3 DNA sequence: TGTGCCTACAAAACCGGGGGCTATGGCTACACCTTC.

This clonotype was counted many times. The chain recombines TRBV5-4 with TRBJ1-1; D is unclear. The germline CDR1 and CDR2 sequences are SGHNT and YYREEE (reference sequence). V lost 0 bases, J lost 6 bases, and 15 bases lay in between. This CDR3 region has 15 residues. The CDR3 here is CASSLVGSAVPEAFF. Written as DNA, the CDR3 is TGTGCCAGCAGCTTGGTTGGGAGTGCGGTCCCTGAAGCTTTCTTT.

This clonotype was recorded many times. J is TRBJ1-5 and V is TRBV4-1, with D tentatively TRBD1 (5 bases). CDR3 length equals 16 residues. V shed 4 bases and J shed 1 base, with 14 bases lying between them. Germline V gene lookup returns CDR1 MGHRA and CDR2 YSYEKL. The CDR3 DNA reads as TGCGCCAGCAGCCGAGGGACGGGTGGCAGCAATCAGCCCCAGCATTTT. Protein sequence: CASSRGTGGSNQPQHF.

This clonotype was observed many times. This rearrangement joins TRBV6-5 to TRBJ2-6; D is ambiguous. V lost 7 bases, J lost 0 bases, and 13 bases lay in between. This CDR3 comprises 16 residues. Germline CDR1 and CDR2: MNHEY and SVGAGI. This CDR3 is CASTPRVSSGANVLTF. CDR3 coding DNA: TGTGCCAGCACTCCCCGGGTGTCCTCTGGGGCCAACGTCCTGACTTTC.

This clonotype was recorded at least ten times. J is TRBJ1-1 and V is TRBV19; TRBD1 agrees at 7 bases. CDR3 length: 14 amino acids. The trim removed 3 bases at V and 1 base at J, leaving 2 bases unmatched. CDR1 LNHDA and CDR2 SQIVND come from the germline V gene (reference sequence). Written as DNA, the CDR3 is TGTGCCAGTAGTATGGGACAGCCGAACACTGAAGCTTTCTTT. This encodes CASSMGQPNTEAFF.

The V gene is TRBV12-3 or TRBV12-4, the J gene TRBJ2-5; D not certain. Trimming cost V 3 bases and J 2 bases, with 10 bases left between them. This CDR3 comprises 14 residues. CDR3 nucleotides: TGTGCCAGCAGTTTTTTAACAGTTCAAGAGACCCAGTACTTC. Protein: CASSFLTVQETQYF.

A note on this clonotype: Since a much larger clone is just one base distant, this may be a read error. The V call is TRBV5-1, the J call TRBJ2-5; TRBD2 is a possible D gene (6 bases). This CDR3 contains 13 residues. CDR1 is SGHRS, CDR2 YFSETQ, per germline. V gave up 9 bases and J gave up 5 bases, with 17 bases separating them. The CDR3 region has the DNA TGCGCCACCCCCGGGGGATTTGAGGAGACCCAGTACTTC. Its translation is CATPGGFEETQYF.

The chain recombines TRBV20-1 with TRBJ2-4; 14 bases are a match to TRBD2. The ends lost 5 bases at V and 7 bases at J; junction bases unmatched: 4. The CDR3 runs to 14 residues. Germline V gene sequence: CDR1 DFQATT, CDR2 SNEGSKA (reference sequence). The CDR3 bases are TGCAGTGCTGGGACTAGCGGGAGCGGGAACATTCAGTACTTC. Amino acid sequence: CSAGTSGSGNIQYF.

V is TRBV5-1 and J is TRBJ2-6; 9 nucleotides agree with TRBD1. V dropped 3 bases and J dropped 4; count of bases not matched to a gene: 14. Germline V gene lookup returns CDR1 SGHRS and CDR2 YFSETQ. This CDR3 contains 19 residues. The CDR3 spells CASSSGGTGISLGANVLTF. For the CDR3, the DNA is TGCGCCAGCAGCTCAGGTGGGACAGGGATTTCTCTGGGGGCCAACGTCCTGACTTTC.

The rearrangement joins TRBV28 to TRBJ2-7, with TRBD2 identical over 14 bases. The CDR3 is made up of 15 amino acids. V shed 10 bases and J 5 bases; nucleotides not matched to a gene: 10. Germline CDR1 and CDR2: MDHEN and SYDVKM. The CDR3 reads CATLGTSGRLHEQYF. The CDR3 region has the DNA TGTGCCACCCTCGGGACTAGCGGGAGACTTCACGAGCAGTACTTC.

This clonotype has more than one count but fewer than ten. The rearrangement uses TRBV30 and TRBJ2-7; D gene unclear. V was trimmed by 2 bases and J by 0 bases, leaving 8 bases between them. Germline CDR1 and CDR2: GTSNPN and SVGIG (reference sequence). This CDR3 spans 13 amino acids. The CDR3 DNA is TGTGCCTGGAGTTTCGACACCTCCTACGAGCAGTACTTC. Protein sequence: CAWSFDTSYEQYF.

This clonotype was counted between two and nine times. The chain carries TRBV28 and TRBJ2-7, with D possibly being TRBD2 (5 bases). V lost 5 bases and J lost 1, with 15 bases in between. The CDR3 sequence is 15 residues long. Germline V gene data show CDR1 as MDHEN and CDR2 as SYDVKM. CDR3 in amino acids: CASSPPLPGSYEQYF. Written as DNA, the CDR3 is TGTGCCAGCAGTCCCCCCCTACCGGGGTCCTACGAGCAGTACTTC. Full variable domain (rest looked up from reference TRBV28 and TRBJ2-7): DVKVTQSSRYLVKRTGEKVFLECVQDMDHENMFWYRQDPGLGLRLIYFSYDVKMKEKGDIPEGYSVSREKKERFSLILESASTNQTSMYLCASSPPLPGSYEQYFGPGTRLTVT.

The gene calls are TRBV11-2 and TRBJ2-5; 16 bases match TRBD2. Germline V lookup: CDR1 SGHAT, CDR2 FQNNGV. The CDR3 totals 18 residues. Trimming cost V 5 bases and J 5 bases; bases outside gene matches: 11. CDR3 protein: CASSNPGLAGGMRETQYF. CDR3 nucleotides: TGTGCCAGCAGCAACCCGGGACTAGCGGGAGGGATGCGGGAGACCCAGTACTTC.

As concerns this clonotype: A read error may be the cause here, since a much bigger clone is one base away. The rearrangement links TRBV11-2 to TRBJ2-7, with TRBD2 matching over 7 bases. The germline V gene encodes CDR1 SGHAT and CDR2 FQNNGV. This CDR3 is built from 13 residues. The chain's CDR3 is CASNGAGDPERYF. CDR3 sequence (DNA): TGTGCCAGCAACGGGGCGGGAGATCCCGAGCGGTACTTC.

This clonotype was found a few times. V and J are TRBV7-3 and TRBJ2-7; no clear D. CDR3 length: 13 residues. V gave up 2 bases and J gave up 4 bases, with 9 bases separating them. Germline CDR1 and CDR2: SGHTA and FQGTGA. The CDR3 reads CASSLGPNYEQYF. In nucleotides, the CDR3 is TGTGCCAGCAGCTTAGGGCCGAATTACGAGCAGTACTTC.

This clonotype was detected a few times. The V gene is TRBV30, the J gene TRBJ2-7; possible D gene TRBD2, 6 bases. V was cut by 7 bases and J by 4 bases, with 17 bases left in between. This CDR3 region has 13 residues. Looked up from germline, CDR1 is GTSNPN and CDR2 is SVGIG (reference sequence). The CDR3 DNA reads as TGTGCCTTCCCCGGAGGGACGGGTTACGAGCAGTACTTC. Encoded protein: CAFPGGTGYEQYF.

This clonotype was detected ten times or more. This chain uses TRBV12-3 or TRBV12-4 with TRBJ2-2; tentatively, D is TRBD1 (6 bases). This CDR3 has 16 residues. The V gene lost 3 bases and the J gene lost 6 bases, with 17 bases spanning the gap. The chain's CDR3 is CASSFVPGAGAGELFF. The DNA for the CDR3 is TGTGCCAGCAGTTTTGTCCCAGGGGCAGGGGCCGGGGAGCTGTTTTTT.

This clonotype was recorded many times. The rearrangement links TRBV6-1 to TRBJ2-2, with 10 positions matching TRBD2. The CDR3 has 16 amino acids. V lost 2 bases, J lost 4 bases, and 4 bases stayed unmatched. Per germline, CDR1 MNHNS and CDR2 SASEGT. The CDR3: CASSELAGAVTGELFF. Here the CDR3 DNA reads TGTGCCAGCAGTGAACTAGCGGGAGCGGTCACCGGGGAGCTGTTTTTT.

This clonotype was counted at least ten times. This sequence joins TRBV6-2 or TRBV6-3 and TRBJ2-7; D remains unclear. The CDR3 is made up of 15 amino acids. V dropped 6 bases and J dropped 0 bases, with 15 bases sitting between them. Germline V gives CDR1 MNHEY, CDR2 SVGEGT. The CDR3 loop reads CASRKRVLSSYEQYF. CDR3 nucleotide sequence: TGTGCCAGCAGGAAAAGGGTTCTGAGCTCCTACGAGCAGTACTTC.

This sequence joins TRBV28 and TRBJ2-7; D is perhaps TRBD2 (6 bases). In germline, CDR1 is MDHEN, CDR2 SYDVKM. Trimming took off 3 bases at V and 5 bases at J, with 11 bases between the two ends. The CDR3 runs 13 residues. The CDR3 sequence is CASSFGGYDEQYF. The CDR3 nucleotides are TGTGCCAGCAGTTTTGGGGGGTACGACGAGCAGTACTTC.

This clonotype was found many times. The V and J genes are TRBV7-8 and TRBJ2-7; D gene uncertain. The V end lost 1 base, the J end lost 6 bases, and 10 bases lay between the germline ends. Germline assignment: CDR1 SGHVS and CDR2 FQNEAQ. There are 13 residues in the CDR3. The CDR3 sequence is CASSLGPVSEQYF. CDR3 sequence (DNA): TGTGCCAGCAGCTTAGGGCCGGTTTCCGAGCAGTACTTC.

This clonotype was seen at least ten times. The chain couples TRBV29-1 to TRBJ2-5, with TRBD2 matching 16 bases. V shed 2 bases, J shed 4 bases, and the junction held 13 bases outside the gene matches. Germline assignment: CDR1 SQVTM and CDR2 ANQGSEA. The CDR3 sequence is 19 residues long. The CDR3 sequence: CSVEPSGTSGRASRETQYF. The CDR3, as DNA: TGCAGCGTTGAACCGTCCGGGACTAGCGGGAGGGCCAGTCGAGAGACCCAGTACTTC.